This TCR beta chain was obtained from a study of human T cells and chemical hapten exposure. Study overall: Per-sample TCR yield variation was attributed mainly to small pooled library volume differences.

Germline values: CDR1 MNHEY, CDR2 SMNVEV (reference sequence). The CDR3 runs to 16 residues. V gave up 5 bases and J gave up 4 bases; unmatched junction bases: 10. Time point here: patch test 1, 2 weeks after DPC sensitization. Described treatment: therapeutic diphenylcyclopropenone sensitization with weekly scalp DPC. Staff drew blood before applying each patch test. Participating donors were patients with alopecia, aged 18 to 70 years, considered appropriate candidates for DPC. Using its own MiXCR run on the RACE reads, TCRdb lists one record per CDR3 protein. Here the sample spans around 380,000 distinct CDR3 sequences, 4.8% being singletons.

The chain couples TRBV27 to TRBJ1-2; 10 bases are a match to TRBD1. This specimen consisted of whole blood, obtained in connection with sensitization to the hapten diphenylcyclopropenone (DPC). This TCR was sampled from a woman between 45 and 65 years old with alopecia areata. Some clones in this sample may be carry-over from other donors' samples. In DNA form, the CDR3 reads TGTGCCAGCAGTCCATTGGGACAGGGGTACTCCTATGGCTACACCTTC. Translated, it gives CASSPLGQGYSYGYTF.